This TCR beta chain was found in a study of blood T cell repertoires in COVID-19 (dated by TCRdb to between 2020 and 2021). With regard to the full study: Collaborator samples came from the United States, Italy and Spain and covered acute and convalescent phases of COVID-19. The prospective study material was composed of cDNA or gDNA derived from T cells, B-cell-depleted T cells, or PBMCs. The dataset comprised deeply sampled blood TCRbeta repertoires from subjects exposed to, actively infected with, or recovered from COVID-19. The repertoires were released in a freely available public database intended as a resource for research on the immune response to SARS-CoV-2. The samples were drawn from the first 160 participants of the ongoing ImmuneRACE study and from some 1,300 subjects provided by 6 global collaborators. Nearly every sample came with metadata listing a de-identified subject ID, COVID-19 status, age in years and sex. Where available, HLA class I and class II types were taken from metadata supplied by the sample provider and were not determined by assay-based typing.

Collaborating institutions collected whole blood in K2EDTA tubes following their own protocols. For TCRbeta analysis, collaborators shipped samples in one of three forms: frozen whole blood, isolated PBMCs, or DNA extracted from either of those sample types. Here is what the overall study found, with its caveats: The amount of clinical and demographic metadata varied by source and participant and was provided uncurated.

This clone came up a few times. The antigen this receptor binds is unknown. The input lacks base qualities; no much larger clone sits a single base away. The immunoSEQ Assay, a bias-controlled multiplex PCR, was used to amplify TCRbeta CDR3 regions from genomic DNA. The source study handled its data this way. Nucleated cell counts per sample were estimated from amplification of reference gene primers within the assay. To quantify the absolute abundance of each unique TCRbeta CDR3 rearrangement, sequence reads were collapsed and filtered. For each sample, productive Simpson clonality was calculated as the square root of Simpson's diversity index over productive rearrangements. The source is immuneACCESS, and TCRdb retained only in-frame sequences with V and J called. Part of the clones is not carried over; for the studies checked, unresolved V genes explain less than half of this, and the remainder is unexplained. The V and J calls and clone size were taken over from that table, and D and trimming were inferred from the DNA. The sample table contains roughly 66,000 clones; only one count was recorded for about 86% of them. The ten largest clones take up approximately 4.1% of the sample.

V is cut back by 4 bases and J by 3 bases, with 10 bases in the junction unmatched. Measured from the cysteine to the phenylalanine, the CDR3 is 17 residues long. Only the CDR3 part of the read is kept: 51 bases, read in frame from the first base. Based on the germline V gene, the CDR1 and CDR2 sequences are SGDLS and YYNGEE. The chain was built from TRBV9 and TRBJ2-2, with 9 bases aligning to TRBD1. The TCR originated in a woman aged 60 to 75 with acute or convalescent COVID-19. Input material: peripheral blood. The DNA reads as follows: TGTGCCAGCAGCAAAGCACCGGGACAGGGTGACACCGGGGAGCTGTTTTTT. Protein translation: CASSKAPGQGDTGELFF.